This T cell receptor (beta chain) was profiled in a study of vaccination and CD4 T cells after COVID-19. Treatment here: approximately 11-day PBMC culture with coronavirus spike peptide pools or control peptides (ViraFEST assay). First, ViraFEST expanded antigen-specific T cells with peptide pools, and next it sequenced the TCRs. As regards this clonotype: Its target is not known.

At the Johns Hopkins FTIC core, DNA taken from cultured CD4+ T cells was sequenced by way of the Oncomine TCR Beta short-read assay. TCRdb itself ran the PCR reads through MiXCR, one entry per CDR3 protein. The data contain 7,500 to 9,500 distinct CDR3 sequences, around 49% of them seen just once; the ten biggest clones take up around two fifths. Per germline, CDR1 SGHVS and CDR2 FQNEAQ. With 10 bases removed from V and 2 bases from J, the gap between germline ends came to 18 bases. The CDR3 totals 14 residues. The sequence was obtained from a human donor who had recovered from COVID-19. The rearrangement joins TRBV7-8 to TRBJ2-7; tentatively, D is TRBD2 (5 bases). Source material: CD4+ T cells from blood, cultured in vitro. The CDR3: CATSRAEAPYEQYF. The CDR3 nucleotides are TGTGCCACCTCGAGGGCGGAGGCCCCCTACGAGCAGTACTTC.